One and the same sample provided the 8 T cell receptor beta chains below, sequenced in a study of response to subunit inactivated influenza vaccine. TCRdb reprocessed the RT-PCR reads via MiXCR and lists one record per CDR3 protein. This table has around 320,000 distinct CDR3 sequences, over 20% appearing once. The sequencing here drew on PBMCs from blood, taken roughly 20 months after vaccination. Every receptor here comes from a man aged 45 to 75 who received an inactivated influenza vaccine.

The table lists this clonotype with a few counts. V usage is TRBV10-2 and J usage is TRBJ1-6; D is unresolved. This CDR3 is built from 14 residues. Germline loops: CDR1 WSHSY, CDR2 SAAADI. Trimming took 3 bases from V and 6 from J, leaving 9 bases between them. CDR3 region: CASSDSLPNSPLHF. Here the CDR3 DNA reads TGCGCCAGCAGTGATTCCCTTCCTAATTCACCCCTCCACTTT.

The chain is built from TRBV13 and TRBJ2-2; D call uncertain. The CDR3 is made up of 13 amino acids. Trimming stripped 2 bases from V and 5 bases from J, with 6 bases between. Germline V gene data show CDR1 as PRHDT and CDR2 as FYEKMQ (reference sequence). The CDR3 sequence: CASSLMVTGELFF. CDR3 nucleotides: TGTGCCAGCAGCTTAATGGTAACCGGGGAGCTGTTTTTT.

This clonotype turned up a few times. The chain employs TRBV27 and TRBJ1-6; possibly TRBD1 for D (5 bases). Germline CDR1 is MNHEY and CDR2 is SMNVEV (reference sequence). This CDR3 has 12 amino acids. Trimming pared 6 bases from V and 10 bases from J, leaving 10 bases between. The CDR3 DNA follows: TGTGCCAGCAGGGGGCCTCGGTCACCCCTCCACTTT. Translated: CASRGPRSPLHF.

This clonotype was counted at least ten times. This chain uses TRBV20-1 with TRBJ1-4, with D tentatively TRBD1 (5 bases). Trimming shortened V by 5 bases and J by 6 bases, and 13 bases separated the two germline ends. The CDR3 is 13 amino acids. CDR1 is DFQATT and CDR2 is SNEGSKA in the germline V gene (reference sequence). CDR3 DNA sequence: TGCAGTGCTCAGGGACCATCACATGAAAAACTGTTTTTT. Its protein product is CSAQGPSHEKLFF.

The chain employs TRBV27 and TRBJ2-1, with a weak D call TRBD2 (6 bases). V was pared by 4 bases and J by 6 bases, with 16 bases between. There are 15 residues in the CDR3. The germline CDR1 and CDR2 sequences are MNHEY and SMNVEV (reference sequence). The CDR3 nucleotides read TGTGCCAGCAGTTCCCCTCGGAGGGGACCCAATGAGCAGTTCTTC. This translates into CASSSPRRGPNEQFF.

This clonotype was counted once. V usage is TRBV29-1 and J usage is TRBJ2-1, with no clear D. With 7 bases removed from V and 11 bases from J, the gap between germline ends came to 18 bases. The germline V gene has CDR1 SQVTM and CDR2 ANQGSEA. This CDR3 is built from 12 residues. CDR3 coding DNA: TGCAGCGCCCGCGGCGTACTCGATCAGCAGTTCTTC. Encoded protein: CSARGVLDQQFF.

This chain uses TRBV7-9 with TRBJ1-1, with D maybe TRBD1 (6 bases). The germline V gene encodes CDR1 SEHNR and CDR2 FQNEAQ (reference sequence). Between the trimmed V and J ends, which lost 5 bases and 0 bases, there was a span of 13 bases. CDR3 length equals 15 residues. The CDR3 region has the DNA TGTGCCAGCAGCCCCTGGGGGGGCCTGAACACTGAAGCTTTCTTT. Translation gives CASSPWGGLNTEAFF. Using reference TRBV7-9 and TRBJ1-1 for the parts outside the CDR3, the full variable domain is DTGVSQNPRHKITKRGQNVTFRCDPISEHNRLYWYRQTLGQGPEFLTYFQNEAQLEKSRLLSDRFSAERPKGSFSTLEIQRTEQGDSAMYLCASSPWGGLNTEAFFGQGTRLTVV.

The gene calls are TRBV12-3 or TRBV12-4 and TRBJ2-7; D is undetermined. This CDR3 spans 13 amino acids. The ends were cut back, 1 base at V and 7 bases at J, with 11 bases in the middle. Here the CDR3 DNA reads TGTGCCAGCAGTTTAGTCAGGCCTTGGGAGCAGTACTTC. Residues: CASSLVRPWEQYF.